This TCR beta chain was found in a study of blood T cell repertoires in COVID-19. About the research overall: PBMCs, B-cell-depleted T cells, or T cells were the source of the cDNA or gDNA that made up the material.

Here immunoSEQ multiplex PCR was the method, and the copy in TCRdb shows in-frame clones only, minus some. This table has around 100,000 clones, around 85% appearing once. Germline V gene data show CDR1 as SGDLS and CDR2 as YYNGEE. This CDR3 is 14 amino acids long. Losses at the gene ends were 4 bases for V and 2 bases for J; bases not matched to a gene: 5. The source is a man aged 45-65 years with active or convalescent COVID-19. The specimen sequenced was peripheral blood. The V gene is TRBV9, the J gene TRBJ2-5; TRBD1 matches 7 bases. For the CDR3, the DNA is TGTGCCAGCAGCCAGTGGGACAGTCAAGAGACCCAGTACTTC. It translates to CASSQWDSQETQYF.